The 10 T cell receptor beta chains listed next were all sequenced from one sample in a study of T cell responses to AZD1222 COVID-19 vaccine. Using immunoSEQ multiplex PCR, the repertoire was profiled, and TCRdb retains in-frame clones only, with some absent. The profile shows roughly 150,000 clones, 80% to 95% of them singletons. This specimen was peripheral blood, taken 28 days after the second AZD1222 dose. The receptors here all came from an adult who received the AZD1222 COVID-19 vaccine.

The chain carries TRBV5-5 and TRBJ1-4, with a possible D match to TRBD1 (5 bases). The CDR3 extends over 18 amino acids. Looked up from germline, CDR1 is SGHKS and CDR2 is YYEKEE (reference sequence). The V end lost 4 bases, the J end lost 6 bases, and 25 bases lay between the germline ends. The CDR3 sequence: CASSPRNSPGWGDEKLFF. DNA of the CDR3: TGTGCCAGCAGCCCACGGAATTCCCCAGGGTGGGGGGATGAAAAACTGTTTTTT.

There are a few counts of this clone. This chain connects TRBV18 to TRBJ1-3; D unclear. This CDR3 has 15 residues. Germline CDR1 reads KGHSH; CDR2 reads LQKENI. V lost 1 base, J lost 7 bases, and 14 bases lay in between. The CDR3 loop is CASSPLSHGVNTIYF. CDR3 DNA sequence: TGTGCCAGCTCACCACTTTCCCATGGGGTCAACACCATATATTTT.

The genes are TRBV19 and TRBJ1-1; 7 nucleotides align to TRBD1. The CDR3 is 13 residues long. With V trimmed by 6 bases and J by 3 bases, 4 bases remained unmatched. The germline V gene has CDR1 LNHDA and CDR2 SQIVND (reference sequence). The CDR3 region has the DNA TGTGCCAGTAGCCAGGGGGTGGACACTGAAGCTTTCTTT. It specifies CASSQGVDTEAFF.

The V call is TRBV27, the J call TRBJ2-3, with 7 bases fitting TRBD1. Germline V lookup: CDR1 MNHEY, CDR2 SMNVEV (reference sequence). The CDR3 length is 15 residues. V gave up 0 bases and J gave up 6 bases; unmatched junction bases: 6. CDR3 residues: CASSLSSGGYDTQYF. As DNA, the CDR3 is TGTGCCAGCAGTTTATCGTCAGGGGGTTATGATACGCAGTATTTT.

The V and J genes are TRBV28 and TRBJ2-3; 7 nucleotides match TRBD2. This CDR3 is 15 amino acids long. V trimming: 5 bases; J trimming: 5 bases; junction bases outside the gene matches: 10. CDR1 and CDR2 (germline): MDHEN, SYDVKM. The CDR3 reads CASSPLAGEIDTQYF. The DNA of the CDR3 is TGTGCCAGCAGTCCTCTTGCGGGAGAAATAGATACGCAGTATTTT.

The chain recombines TRBV2 with TRBJ2-1; D is unresolved. The germline gives CDR1 SNHLY, CDR2 FYNNEI. This CDR3 has 10 residues. Deletions cut 6 bases from V and 5 bases from J, with 2 bases between. CDR3 residues: CASRHNEQFF. The CDR3 nucleotides are TGTGCCAGCAGACACAATGAGCAGTTCTTC.

The chain recombines TRBV19 with TRBJ2-1; 15 positions agree with TRBD2. The CDR3 sequence is 17 residues long. Germline assignment: CDR1 LNHDA and CDR2 SQIVND (reference sequence). Trimming at V came to 6 bases and at J to 9 bases, leaving 12 bases not matched to a gene. The CDR3 region is CASSRTSGRAGRFEQFF. The CDR3 coding sequence is TGTGCCAGTAGCAGGACTAGCGGGAGGGCAGGGCGCTTTGAGCAGTTCTTC.

The gene calls are TRBV19 and TRBJ2-7; TRBD1 or TRBD2 may be the D gene (6 bases each). The CDR3 extends over 17 amino acids. Deletions cut 2 bases from V and 1 base from J, with 18 bases between. Germline V CDR1 and CDR2: LNHDA, SQIVND (reference sequence). The CDR3 sequence is CASSISPRQGRSYEQYF. The DNA for the CDR3 is TGTGCCAGTAGTATATCCCCTCGGCAGGGGAGGTCCTACGAGCAGTACTTC. The full variable domain, in which reference TRBV19 and TRBJ2-7 provide the parts outside the CDR3, is DGGITQSPKYLFRKEGQNVTLSCEQNLNHDAMYWYRQDPGQGLRLIYYSQIVNDFQKGDIAEGYSVSREKKESFPLTVTSAQKNPTAFYLCASSISPRQGRSYEQYFGPGTRLTVT.

The V call is TRBV9, the J call TRBJ1-3; no clear D gene. Germline CDR1 reads SGDLS; CDR2 reads YYNGEE. V lost 2 bases and J 5 bases, leaving 11 bases between the germline ends. The CDR3 length is 14 residues. This chain's CDR3 is CASSVKPERNTIYF. The CDR3 nucleotides read TGTGCCAGCAGCGTTAAACCGGAACGAAACACCATATATTTT.

In this sample, this clone turned up once. The J gene is TRBJ2-1, the V gene TRBV24-1; possible D gene TRBD2, 5 bases. Trimming took 6 bases from V and 3 from J, leaving 11 bases between them. Germline V lookup: CDR1 KGHDR, CDR2 SFDVKD. CDR3 length equals 14 residues. The CDR3 DNA sequence: TGTGCCACCAGTCGGATGGGGAGCTACAATGAGCAGTTCTTC. Translating gives CATSRMGSYNEQFF.